The text below deals with one T cell receptor (beta chain). Its antigen is currently not known. No base-level quality is on record; no much larger clone is a single base apart. The data stem from a study of blood T cell repertoires in COVID-19 (dated by TCRdb to 2020 to 2022). Regarding the complete study: Samples from collaborators originated in the United States, Italy and Spain and spanned both the acute and convalescent phases of COVID-19. The material from the prospective study consisted of cDNA or gDNA derived from T cells, B-cell-depleted T cells, or PBMCs. Deeply sampled blood TCRbeta repertoires from subjects exposed to, actively infected with, or recovered from COVID-19 were included in the dataset. The repertoires were made available in a free public database intended to serve as a resource for research on the immune response to SARS-CoV-2. The samples were drawn from two sources: the first 160 participants of the ongoing ImmuneRACE study, and 1,254 subjects contributed by 6 global collaborators. Sample metadata almost always included a de-identified subject ID, COVID-19 status, age in years and sex. Where available, HLA class I and class II types were obtained from metadata supplied by the sample provider rather than from assay-based typing.

The full study reports these points: Clinical and demographic metadata were provided uncurated, with the amount varying by source and participant.

Collaborating institutions collected whole blood in K2EDTA tubes following their own protocols. Collaborator samples were shipped for TCRbeta analysis as frozen whole blood, isolated PBMCs, or DNA extracted from either sample type. According to the germline V gene (reference sequence), CDR1 reads MNHNY and CDR2 reads SVGAGI. At the junction V is shortened by 5 bases and J by 0 bases; bases outside the gene matches: 4. Counted from cysteine to phenylalanine, this CDR3 has 15 amino acids. The DNA shown is the 45-base CDR3, in frame from base 1. The immunoSEQ Assay, a bias-controlled multiplex PCR, was used to amplify TCRbeta CDR3 regions from genomic DNA. The authors' analysis ran thus. The number of nucleated cells in each sample was estimated by amplification of reference gene primers within the assay. To quantify the absolute abundance of each unique TCRbeta CDR3 rearrangement, sequence reads were collapsed and filtered. For each sample, productive Simpson clonality was calculated by taking the square root of Simpson's diversity index across productive rearrangements. The table was pulled from immuneACCESS by TCRdb, which kept in-frame rearrangements only. Such tables lose some clones; where checked, under half of the loss comes from unresolved V genes, and the rest has no known cause. For V, J and clone size, that table is used; D and trimming come from the DNA. The sample records about 45,000 clones, around 92% of which are singletons. Around 13% of the sample is held by the ten biggest clonotypes.

Sequencing was carried out using peripheral blood. The clonotype comes from a human donor in a cohort sampled during active COVID-19. The rearranged segments are TRBV6-6 and TRBJ1-3; TRBD1 aligns with 7 central bases. The CDR3: CASSKGQSSGNTIYF. The sequence in DNA is TGTGCCAGCAGTAAGGGACAGAGCTCTGGAAACACCATATATTTT.